Following are 10 T cell receptor beta chains from one sample sequenced in a study of CD8+CD57+ T cells in acquired aplastic anemia. TCR beta VDJ combinations and CDR3 sequences were profiled from genomic DNA. TCRdb re-derived calls from the reads in MiXCR, one entry per CDR3 protein. The sample shows approximately 81,000 distinct CDR3 sequences, under 50% of them seen only once. The sequencing sample was made of sorted CD4+, CD8+, or CD8+CD57+ T cells (not recorded which) from PBMCs. These receptors all come from a human donor in good health, serving as a control.

To note about this clonotype: Relative to the germline gene, one junction end is altered; a read error may explain this. The V gene is TRBV11-3, the J gene TRBJ2-7, with a possible D match to TRBD2 (5 bases). Germline V gives CDR1 SGHNT, CDR2 YENEEA. This CDR3 is 11 amino acids long. CDR3: CASSVDYGQYF. The CDR3 DNA is TGTGCCAGCAGCGTAGACTACGGGCAGTACTTC.

Ten or more counts support this clonotype. The chain is built from TRBV4-2 and TRBJ2-7, with TRBD1 matching 7 bases. This CDR3 is 16 amino acids long. V lost 0 bases, J lost 0 bases, and 5 bases stayed unmatched. Germline V gene lookup returns CDR1 LGHNA and CDR2 YNFKEQ. Here the CDR3 DNA reads TGTGCCAGCAGCCAAGAAGGGACAGCCTCCTCCTACGAGCAGTACTTC. Translating gives CASSQEGTASSYEQYF.

V usage is TRBV24-1 and J usage is TRBJ2-7; 10 bases fit TRBD2. The CDR3 covers 14 residues. Germline CDR1 KGHDR, CDR2 SFDVKD. Unmatched junction bases numbered 2, after V lost 4 bases and J lost 3 bases. CDR3 sequence (DNA): TGTGCCACCAGTGAGGGACTAGCGAACTACGAGCAGTACTTC. It yields the protein CATSEGLANYEQYF.

The chain recombines TRBV2 with TRBJ1-5; D ambiguous. V lost 6 bases and J 4 bases, leaving 19 bases between the germline ends. Germline lookup yields CDR1 SNHLY and CDR2 FYNNEI. The CDR3 runs 16 residues. DNA for the CDR3: TGTGCCAGCAGCTCCCACGACCGGGGTGGAAATCAGCCCCAGCATTTT. Translating gives CASSSHDRGGNQPQHF.

The chain joins TRBV7-8 to TRBJ2-7; perhaps TRBD1 as D (5 bases). The germline V gene encodes CDR1 SGHVS and CDR2 FQNEAQ. This CDR3 has 12 residues. V lost 1 base and J 6 bases, leaving 7 bases between the germline ends. The CDR3: CASSLVRGEQYF. CDR3 DNA sequence: TGTGCCAGCAGCTTAGTTAGGGGCGAGCAGTACTTC.

The gene calls are TRBV30 and TRBJ2-2; 9 positions agree with TRBD2. The CDR3 runs to 17 residues. Germline lookup yields CDR1 GTSNPN and CDR2 SVGIG (reference sequence). With 1 base clipped from V and 5 bases from J, the junction kept 11 bases outside the gene matches. CDR3 in amino acids: CAWSGFLRSGGTGELFF. In DNA, the CDR3 is TGTGCCTGGAGTGGTTTTTTGCGAAGCGGGGGGACCGGGGAGCTGTTTTTT. The whole variable domain, remainder taken from reference TRBV30 and TRBJ2-2, is SQTIHQWPATLVQPVGSPLSLECTVEGTSNPNLYWYRQAAGRGLQLLFYSVGIGQISSEVPQNLSASRPQDRQFILSSKKLLLSDSGFYLCAWSGFLRSGGTGELFFGEGSRLTVL.

The J gene is TRBJ1-1, the V gene TRBV7-9; D not certain. V was trimmed by 4 bases and J by 1 base, leaving 7 bases between them. Per the germline V gene, CDR1 is SEHNR and CDR2 is FQNEAQ (reference sequence). The CDR3 extends over 13 amino acids. The CDR3: CASSSTRNTEAFF. The CDR3 DNA is TGTGCCAGCAGCTCTACAAGGAACACTGAAGCTTTCTTT.

As concerns this clonotype: Being one base from a much bigger clone, this may be a read error. The V call is TRBV27, the J call TRBJ2-7; 10 positions match TRBD1. The length of the CDR3 is 14 residues. Germline values: CDR1 MNHEY, CDR2 SMNVEV (reference sequence). The CDR3 nucleotides are TGTACCAGCAGTCCGGGACAGGGGACCTACGAGCAGTACTTC. Translation: CTSSPGQGTYEQYF.

This CDR3 is CSATQETQYF. The CDR3 nucleotides are TGCAGTGCTACGCAAGAGACCCAGTACTTC. The gene calls are TRBV20-1 and TRBJ2-5; unclear D gene. Trimming stripped 4 bases from V and 2 bases from J, with 2 bases between. The CDR3 has 10 residues. Germline V CDR1 and CDR2: DFQATT, SNEGSKA (reference sequence).

For this clonotype: Sequence at one end of the junction differs from germline and may be a read error. The genes are TRBV11-1 and TRBJ2-7, with a weak D call TRBD2 (7 bases). The CDR3 totals 16 residues. CDR1 and CDR2 (germline): SGHAT, FQDESV (reference sequence). CDR3 sequence (DNA): TGTCCCAGCAGCTTAGCAGTGGTCGGGGGGCCCCACGAGCAGTACTTC. It specifies CPSSLAVVGGPHEQYF.